These 14 T cell receptor beta chains came from one sample sequenced in a study of T cell responses to AZD1222 COVID-19 vaccine. TCRdb's copy holds only in-frame clones and misses some; the assay was immunoSEQ multiplex PCR. This sample has 75,000 to 100,000 clones, with more than 75% found just once. Sequencing was performed on peripheral blood, taken on day 0 of AZD1222 vaccination. The receptor source for this set is an adult in good health.

The chain recombines TRBV9 with TRBJ2-2; perhaps TRBD1 as D (5 bases). The CDR3 is 17 residues long. The germline gives CDR1 SGDLS, CDR2 YYNGEE. Trimming stripped 0 bases from V and 0 bases from J, with 12 bases between. The CDR3 nucleotides are TGTGCCAGCAGCGTAGGATGGAGACAGCCGAACACCGGGGAGCTGTTTTTT. This gives the protein CASSVGWRQPNTGELFF.

The rearrangement links TRBV19 to TRBJ1-5, with 8 bases identical to TRBD1. The trim removed 4 bases at V and 3 bases at J, leaving 8 bases unmatched. There are 16 residues in the CDR3. Germline V gene data show CDR1 as LNHDA and CDR2 as SQIVND (reference sequence). The CDR3: CASSNTGQGLNQPQHF. For the CDR3, the DNA is TGTGCCAGTAGTAACACCGGACAGGGCCTCAATCAGCCCCAGCATTTT.

This clone was counted once. The chain has TRBV10-3 and TRBJ1-2; 12 nucleotides match TRBD1. Germline values: CDR1 ENHRY, CDR2 SYGVKD. With 6 bases clipped from V and 8 bases from J, the junction kept 7 bases outside the gene matches. This CDR3 has 14 residues. CDR3: CAISSGTGGYGYTF. CDR3 bases: TGTGCCATCAGCTCCGGGACAGGGGGCTACGGCTACACCTTC.

In DNA form, the CDR3 reads TGCGCCAGCAGCCAAGGATTGGGTCCGCCTGGGGCCCAGCATTTT. Translated: CASSQGLGPPGAQHF. The chain recombines TRBV4-1 with TRBJ1-5; D is undetermined. Trimming removed 1 base at V and 11 bases at J, with 18 bases between. Germline CDR1 MGHRA, CDR2 YSYEKL. The CDR3 has 15 amino acids.

The rearrangement links TRBV5-1 to TRBJ1-4, with 7 bases identical to TRBD1. In germline, CDR1 is SGHRS, CDR2 YFSETQ. J lost 3 bases, V lost 4 bases, and 3 bases had no gene match. The CDR3 has 14 residues. CDR3 loop: CASSQQGSNEKLFF. As DNA, the CDR3 is TGCGCCAGCAGCCAACAGGGGTCTAATGAAAAACTGTTTTTT.

To note about this clone: This CDR3 is also generated by other DNA sequences in the sample. V and J are TRBV6-4 and TRBJ1-6; D is possibly TRBD1 (6 bases). There are 13 residues in the CDR3. Per germline, CDR1 MRHNA and CDR2 SNTAGT. V was shortened by 6 bases and J by 7 bases, with 10 bases between the two germline ends. The CDR3 region has the DNA TGTGCCAGCAGAGAAGGGGGAAATTCACCCCTCCACTTT. Encoded protein: CASREGGNSPLHF.

The rearrangement joins TRBV5-4 to TRBJ1-1; D perhaps matches TRBD1 (5 bases). Germline CDR1 is SGHNT and CDR2 is YYREEE (reference sequence). The CDR3 loop spans 15 amino acids. Trimming took 0 bases from V and 4 from J, leaving 13 bases between them. The chain's CDR3 is CASSLAKQGSTEAFF. The CDR3 nucleotides read TGTGCCAGCAGCTTGGCCAAGCAGGGAAGCACTGAAGCTTTCTTT.

This chain joins TRBV24-1 and TRBJ2-1; D gene uncertain. The CDR3 spans 16 residues. Deletions cut 2 bases from V and 0 bases from J, with 10 bases between. Per germline, CDR1 KGHDR and CDR2 SFDVKD. CDR3 in DNA: TGTGCCACCAGTGATTACCGGGCTGACTCCTACAATGAGCAGTTCTTC. Residues: CATSDYRADSYNEQFF.

The V and J genes are TRBV4-3 and TRBJ2-1; possibly TRBD1 for D (5 bases). This CDR3 is built from 14 residues. V shed 1 base and J shed 10 bases, with 14 bases lying between them. Germline V gene data show CDR1 as LGHNA and CDR2 as YSLEER. For the CDR3, the DNA is TGCGCCAGCAGCCAAGCCAGGGTAGCCCCCGAGCAGTTCTTC. It yields the protein CASSQARVAPEQFF.

This clone appeared a single time. The chain couples TRBV11-2 to TRBJ2-5; 8 positions match TRBD1. This CDR3 spans 14 amino acids. Germline CDR1 is SGHAT and CDR2 is FQNNGV. V was clipped by 5 bases and J by 4 bases; unmatched bases: 6. CDR3 sequence: CASSPGQGRETQYF. CDR3 coding DNA: TGTGCCAGCAGCCCTGGACAGGGTCGAGAGACCCAGTACTTC.

The DNA for the CDR3 is TGTGCCAGCAGCCAAAATAGCGGGAGTAGATGGGAGACCCAGTACTTC. It translates to CASSQNSGSRWETQYF. This chain connects TRBV3-1 (or the pseudogene TRBV3-2) to TRBJ2-5; 9 positions match TRBD2. Germline CDR1 is LGHDT and CDR2 is YNNKEL (reference sequence). V was clipped by 2 bases and J by 5 bases; unmatched bases: 9. CDR3 length equals 16 residues.

This clone has a handful of counts. V is TRBV7-3 and J is TRBJ2-7; 9 bases align to TRBD1. Germline CDR1 reads SGHTA; CDR2 reads FQGTGA. CDR3 length: 15 residues. The ends lost 5 bases at V and 3 bases at J; junction bases unmatched: 8. CDR3 nucleotide sequence: TGTGCCAGCAGCCTCTTCCCGGGACAGGGCTACGAGCAGTACTTC. Amino acids: CASSLFPGQGYEQYF.

This clone was seen a single time. The chain recombines TRBV30 with TRBJ2-3, with 9 bases lining up with TRBD1. Germline V gene data show CDR1 as GTSNPN and CDR2 as SVGIG (reference sequence). The CDR3 covers 14 residues. With V trimmed by 2 bases and J by 4 bases, 4 bases remained unmatched. CDR3 region: CAWSRQGGSDTQYF. DNA for the CDR3: TGTGCCTGGAGTCGACAGGGGGGTTCAGATACGCAGTATTTT.

The J gene is TRBJ1-5, the V gene TRBV4-2; 9 bases match TRBD1. Trimming cost V 5 bases and J 6 bases; bases outside gene matches: 2. This CDR3 has 13 residues. Per the germline V gene, CDR1 is LGHNA and CDR2 is YNFKEQ. The CDR3 loop is CASSSDRGQPQHF. The CDR3 region has the DNA TGTGCCAGCAGCTCGGACAGGGGTCAGCCCCAGCATTTT.